Each of the 3 T cell receptor beta chains below was sequenced from the same sample in a study of human thymus T cells. Sequencing used immunoSEQ multiplex PCR; TCRdb keeps in-frame clones, though not all of them. Here the sample spans tens of thousands of clones, roughly 94% being singletons. Source material: blood. These receptors originate from a girl younger than two with a congenital heart defect but otherwise immunologically healthy.

V gene TRBV18 combines with J gene TRBJ2-3; D perhaps matches TRBD1 (5 bases). Germline-derived CDR1 and CDR2 are KGHSH and LQKENI. Trimming took off 4 bases at V and 6 bases at J, with 8 bases between the two ends. The CDR3 runs to 12 residues. As DNA, the CDR3 is TGTGCCAGCTCACTCGGACACGATACGCAGTATTTT. This translates into CASSLGHDTQYF.

This clone was observed once. The chain is built from TRBV18 and TRBJ1-1; D uncertain. V was shortened by 4 bases and J by 5 bases, with 11 bases between the two germline ends. The germline gives CDR1 KGHSH, CDR2 LQKENI. The CDR3 runs to 13 residues. The CDR3 DNA reads TGTGCCAGCTCACGAGCCCCGTGGACTGAAGCTTTCTTT. Its protein is CASSRAPWTEAFF.

This chain joins TRBV5-5 and TRBJ2-6; a possible D gene is TRBD1 (5 bases). Germline V gives CDR1 SGHKS, CDR2 YYEKEE (reference sequence). V shed 4 bases and J shed 1 base, with 9 bases lying between them. CDR3 length equals 15 residues. CDR3 protein: CASSPRVSGANVLTF. The CDR3 DNA follows: TGTGCCAGCAGCCCCAGGGTTTCTGGGGCCAACGTCCTGACTTTC.